This T cell receptor (beta chain) was obtained from a study of blood T cells in healthy people across ages. With a J-beta primer mix and a sample-barcoded 5' primer, a second PCR ran about 7 to 11 cycles. Each CDR3 protein is one row after TCRdb ran MiXCR on the 5' RACE reads. The sample lists fewer than 800,000 distinct CDR3 sequences; around 25% were seen once. This clonotype was seen at least ten times. What it binds is not known. Overall study findings and caveats: The donors' CMV status was not determined, possibly confounding changes in expanded clonotypes.

In germline, CDR1 is SGHRS, CDR2 YFSETQ. V was pared by 5 bases and J by 6 bases, with 8 bases of the junction left unmatched. The length of the CDR3 is 15 residues. These same records also appear under a second study, on T cells of mothers and their children.

The clonotype was recovered from a boy aged 10-17 years in good health. The chain employs TRBV5-1 and TRBJ2-1; the match to TRBD2 covers 10 bases. The specimen sequenced was blood. DNA for the CDR3: TGCGCCAGCAGACGGACTAGCGGCGTCGCCAATGAGCAGTTCTTC. It translates to CASRRTSGVANEQFF.